The next 20 T cell receptor beta chains were all read from a single sample in a study of blood T cell repertoires in COVID-19. The data were produced by immunoSEQ multiplex PCR, yet TCRdb's version contains in-frame clones alone and is incomplete. The sample has some 100,000 clones; approximately 81% are singletons. The sequenced material came from peripheral blood. The receptors were sampled from a woman between 65 and 79 years old with active or convalescent COVID-19.

The chain is built from TRBV5-1 and TRBJ2-7; 11 bases map to TRBD2. The length of the CDR3 is 15 residues. Germline assignment: CDR1 SGHRS and CDR2 YFSETQ. The J segment lost 4 bases and the V segment lost 0 bases, leaving 3 bases of the junction unmatched. The CDR3 reads CASSLVASGRYEQYF. Written as DNA, the CDR3 is TGCGCCAGCAGCTTGGTGGCTAGCGGGAGGTACGAGCAGTACTTC. Filled out from reference TRBV5-1 and TRBJ2-7, the complete variable domain reads KAGVTQTPRYLIKTRGQQVTLSCSPISGHRSVSWYQQTPGQGLQFLFEYFSETQRNKGNFPGRFSGRQFSNSRSEMNVSTLELGDSALYLCASSLVASGRYEQYFGPGTRLTVT.

Concerning this clone itself: The sample has other DNA sequences that encode this CDR3 too. V and J are TRBV11-3 and TRBJ2-3, with D maybe TRBD2 (6 bases). Trimming left V 2 bases short and J 0 bases short, with 6 bases between. Germline CDR1 and CDR2: SGHNT and YENEEA. CDR3 length equals 14 residues. The CDR3 DNA sequence: TGTGCCAGCAGCTTAACTAGCAGCACAGATACGCAGTATTTT. Its translation: CASSLTSSTDTQYF.

This clone was counted a few times. The gene calls are TRBV3-1 (or the pseudogene TRBV3-2) and TRBJ2-7, with TRBD2 as a possible D gene (5 bases). V shed 6 bases and J shed 2 bases, with 17 bases lying between them. CDR3 length: 15 amino acids. Germline CDR1 and CDR2: LGHDT and YNNKEL (reference sequence). CDR3 loop: CASSPLGQEAYEQYF. CDR3 DNA: TGTGCCAGCAGTCCACTTGGGCAGGAGGCCTACGAGCAGTACTTC.

V and J are TRBV28 and TRBJ2-7, with D perhaps TRBD2 (6 bases). The germline gives CDR1 MDHEN, CDR2 SYDVKM. CDR3 length equals 15 residues. With 5 bases removed from V and 2 bases from J, the gap between germline ends came to 16 bases. CDR3 sequence reads: CASSSAGWGAYEQYF. The CDR3 DNA is TGTGCCAGCAGTAGCGCTGGGTGGGGGGCCTACGAGCAGTACTTC.

This clone occurred a few times. The chain combines TRBV15 with TRBJ2-1; D call uncertain. This CDR3 has 14 amino acids. Trimming shortened V by 5 bases and J by 7 bases, and 15 bases separated the two germline ends. Germline V gives CDR1 LNHNV, CDR2 YYDKDF (reference sequence). The CDR3 here is CATSGRSAVNEQFF. The CDR3 bases are TGTGCCACCAGCGGCAGGTCGGCAGTAAATGAGCAGTTCTTC.

The chain joins TRBV14 to TRBJ1-1; 7 nucleotides align to TRBD1. Per germline, CDR1 SGHDN and CDR2 FVKESK. This CDR3 has 15 amino acids. With 1 base clipped from V and 5 bases from J, the junction kept 7 bases outside the gene matches. CDR3 nucleotides: TGTGCCAGCAGCCAAGCTCGACAGGGTAAGACTGAAGCTTTCTTT. Translating it yields CASSQARQGKTEAFF.

The rearrangement uses TRBV4-2 and TRBJ1-5; tentative D call: TRBD1 (5 bases). Trimming shortened V by 0 bases and J by 5 bases, and 11 bases separated the two germline ends. Germline V gene lookup returns CDR1 LGHNA and CDR2 YNFKEQ. This CDR3 region has 15 residues. This CDR3 is CASSQDRGGDQPQHF. CDR3 in DNA: TGTGCCAGCAGCCAAGATCGCGGGGGGGATCAGCCCCAGCATTTT.

The rearrangement uses TRBV4-1 and TRBJ1-1; 9 bases agree with TRBD1. Germline V CDR1 and CDR2: MGHRA, YSYEKL. The CDR3 is 15 residues long. Losses at the gene ends were 0 bases for V and 4 bases for J; bases not matched to a gene: 3. The DNA of the CDR3 is TGCGCCAGCAGCCAAGAGTTACAGGGGGCCACTGAAGCTTTCTTT. Its protein product is CASSQELQGATEAFF.

The J gene is TRBJ2-1, the V gene TRBV28; 16 bases map to TRBD2. V lost 7 bases to trimming and J lost 6 bases; unmatched junction nucleotides: 15. This CDR3 contains 19 residues. CDR1 and CDR2 (germline): MDHEN, SYDVKM. The chain's CDR3 is CASTIGGTSGRAVINEQFF. The DNA for the CDR3 is TGTGCCAGCACCATAGGAGGGACTAGCGGGAGGGCCGTTATCAATGAGCAGTTCTTC.

This clone was seen a few times. The V gene is TRBV7-2, the J gene TRBJ2-4; possible D gene TRBD2, 5 bases. The CDR3 length is 13 residues. With 5 bases removed from V and 7 bases from J, the gap between germline ends came to 12 bases. Germline V gene lookup returns CDR1 SGHTA and CDR2 FQGNSA. The CDR3 sequence is CASSPRGWNIQYF. Written as DNA, the CDR3 is TGTGCCAGCAGCCCACGAGGGTGGAACATTCAGTACTTC.

The J gene is TRBJ1-5, the V gene TRBV3-1 (or the pseudogene TRBV3-2); 8 bases are shared with TRBD1. The CDR3 extends over 17 amino acids. The V gene end was trimmed by 5 bases and the J gene end by 0 bases; junction bases not matched to a gene: 9. Germline assignment: CDR1 LGHDT and CDR2 YNNKEL (reference sequence). CDR3 nucleotide sequence: TGTGCCAGCAGCGCAGGACAGGGAATTTATAGCAATCAGCCCCAGCATTTT. Translation gives CASSAGQGIYSNQPQHF.

A single count supports this clone. The chain combines TRBV11-2 with TRBJ2-3; D perhaps matches TRBD1 (5 bases). This CDR3 has 17 residues. Trimming removed 1 base at V and 0 bases at J, with 14 bases between. Germline values: CDR1 SGHAT, CDR2 FQNNGV. CDR3 in DNA: TGTGCCAGCAGCTTAGGGGGCGGCGGCCCTAGCACAGATACGCAGTATTTT. It yields the protein CASSLGGGGPSTDTQYF. The complete variable domain, with remaining parts taken from reference TRBV11-2 and TRBJ2-3, reads EAGVAQSPRYKIIEKRQSVAFWCNPISGHATLYWYQQILGQGPKLLIQFQNNGVVDDSQLPKDRFSAERLKGVDSTLKIQPAKLEDSAVYLCASSLGGGGPSTDTQYFGPGTRLTVL.

This clone was found once. This chain links TRBV6-2 or TRBV6-3 with TRBJ2-7, with TRBD1 matching 7 bases. The CDR3 is made up of 15 amino acids. Looked up from germline, CDR1 is MNHEY and CDR2 is SVGEGT. The ends lost 5 bases at V and 0 bases at J; junction bases unmatched: 7. In DNA, the CDR3 is TGTGCCAGCAGTCTTCCAGGGGGAGCCTCCTACGAGCAGTACTTC. Amino acid sequence: CASSLPGGASYEQYF.

The genes are TRBV20-1 and TRBJ1-1; D ambiguous. Between the trimmed V and J ends, which lost 3 bases and 1 base, there was a span of 12 bases. CDR3 length: 14 amino acids. From germline, CDR1 is DFQATT and CDR2 SNEGSKA (reference sequence). The CDR3 DNA is TGCAGTGCTAGTAGTCGCCAGGCGAACACTGAAGCTTTCTTT. It yields the protein CSASSRQANTEAFF.

The chain recombines TRBV2 with TRBJ1-2; no clear D. The germline V and J ends were trimmed by 4 bases and 5 bases, with 11 bases remaining between them. From germline, CDR1 is SNHLY and CDR2 FYNNEI. The CDR3 has 13 residues. The CDR3, as DNA: TGTGCCAGCAGTGTGGAACTAAGTTATGGCTACACCTTC. Encoded protein: CASSVELSYGYTF.

The sample holds one count of this clone. CDR3 amino acids: CASSVTPGTGTEAFF. As DNA, the CDR3 is TGTGCCAGCAGCGTAACTCCCGGGACAGGGACTGAAGCTTTCTTT. This chain connects TRBV3-1 (or the pseudogene TRBV3-2) to TRBJ1-1; 9 bases agree with TRBD1. Trimming at V came to 5 bases and at J to 5 bases, leaving 9 bases not matched to a gene. The CDR3 has 15 residues. Germline loops: CDR1 LGHDT, CDR2 YNNKEL (reference sequence).

The gene calls are TRBV5-1 and TRBJ1-1, with 11 bases matching TRBD1. The CDR3 has 14 amino acids. Germline lookup yields CDR1 SGHRS and CDR2 YFSETQ. V was clipped by 4 bases and J by 3 bases; unmatched bases: 2. CDR3 nucleotide sequence: TGCGCCAGCAGCCCGGGACAGGGGGACACTGAAGCTTTCTTT. Its protein product is CASSPGQGDTEAFF.

The chain is built from TRBV2 and TRBJ1-3; D uncertain. Trimming pared 6 bases from V and 3 bases from J, leaving 12 bases between. CDR3 length: 14 residues. Germline CDR1 is SNHLY and CDR2 is FYNNEI. The CDR3 nucleotides read TGTGCCAGCAGGAGGGCGCGGAGTGGAAACACCATATATTTT. Protein sequence: CASRRARSGNTIYF.

This chain uses TRBV7-9 with TRBJ2-2; D may be TRBD2 (5 bases). CDR3 length: 16 amino acids. V lost 1 base, J lost 5 bases, and 14 bases lay in between. Germline loops: CDR1 SEHNR, CDR2 FQNEAQ (reference sequence). CDR3 protein: CASSLVEASRTGELFF. In DNA form, the CDR3 reads TGTGCCAGCAGCTTAGTGGAGGCATCACGGACCGGGGAGCTGTTTTTT.

The gene calls are TRBV9 and TRBJ2-2; 9 nucleotides agree with TRBD2. The CDR3 covers 17 residues. Trimming removed 0 bases from V and 4 bases from J; junction bases left unmatched: 7. CDR1 SGDLS and CDR2 YYNGEE come from the germline V gene. CDR3 sequence: CASSVDPSGVLTGELFF. CDR3 coding DNA: TGTGCCAGCAGCGTAGACCCTAGCGGGGTCCTCACCGGGGAGCTGTTTTTT.